This is a list of T cell receptor beta chains from one sample in a study of cytomegalovirus exposure and HLA in healthy donors. The table came from immunoSEQ multiplex PCR; TCRdb's copy has only in-frame clones and leaves some out. This sample has over 45,000 clones, with 88% found just once. The sequenced sample was PBMCs. The source is a woman aged 25 to 39 in good health and CMV-seronegative. Each CDR3 is given without its conserved first and last residue. Not all rows give a size; the values are once, few, many and, for expanded clones, a class.

V	size	CDR3
TRBV7-2	-	ASSGRGSSGNTIY
TRBV28	once	ASSLLNTEAF
TRBV4-3	many	ASSQEIQRNEQY
TRBV7-6	-	ASSLPGVDGTDTQY
TRBV6-5	-	ASSYRGPGTVGTIY
TRBV9	once	ASSVAGERTGELF
TRBV7-9	-	ASSFGPRSYEQY
TRBV28	once	ASNRDIGAYGYT
TRBV28	-	ASSPSTAGVETQY
TRBV28	-	ASSFFGHSDEQF
TRBV11-2	-	ASSLAAGGPSGELF
TRBV5-1	-	ASSLVPTGDTEAF
TRBV25-1	-	ASSPRTGYGYT
TRBV6-1	-	ASRGLAVLYNEQF
TRBV7-9	once	ASSSHGQGNYGYT
TRBV7-8	-	ASSLVPEGNTIY
TRBV21-1	few	ASSMPDRDPYEQY
TRBV27	-	ASSFRGYGYT
TRBV5-1	-	ASSAWTSGSTYEQY
TRBV27	-	ASSSYRGLNEQF
TRBV27	-	ASSVGGRVPDTQY
TRBV12-5	-	ASARGTSGNTGELF
TRBV7-9	-	ASSLAWGPAEAF
TRBV4-2	-	ASSQAPPGLAGGLDTQY
TRBV28	-	ASRTSELGGNEKLF
TRBV15	-	ATSRDLKGGTDTQY
TRBV4-3	-	ASSQVLSGNTIY
TRBV6-1	-	ASTPNRVLASEQY
TRBV7-3	-	ASSQGRTGGGNIQY
TRBV5-1	-	ASSPIGTSGRETDTQY
TRBV9	-	ASSLPGGQETQY